Following are 32 T cell receptor beta chains from one sample sequenced in a study of blood T cell repertoires in COVID-19. This table comes from immunoSEQ multiplex PCR, and its TCRdb copy is limited to in-frame clones, with some not included. Of over 250,000 clones listed, around nine tenths were seen once; the top ten hold about 12%. The sequenced sample was peripheral blood. Receptor source: a woman between 70 and 85 years old with COVID-19, enrolled during active disease.

The chain uses TRBV12-3 or TRBV12-4 and TRBJ2-4; tentatively, D is TRBD2 (7 bases). V shed 9 bases and J shed 9 bases, with 18 bases lying between them. The length of the CDR3 is 13 residues. The CDR3 nucleotides are TGTGCCAGTACAACAGGGAGGGGTAGCATTCAGTACTTC. Amino acids: CASTTGRGSIQYF.

The CDR3 DNA reads as TGTGCCAGCAGTTACGGGGGGGGCAATCAGCCCCAGCATTTT. This codes for CASSYGGGNQPQHF. The V and J genes are TRBV6-6 and TRBJ1-5, with D possibly TRBD1 on 5 matching bases. This CDR3 comprises 14 residues. Trimming stripped 2 bases from V and 2 bases from J, with 7 bases between. CDR1 and CDR2 (germline): MNHNY, SVGAGI (reference sequence).

The chain is built from TRBV12-3 or TRBV12-4 and TRBJ2-3, with D tentatively TRBD2 (6 bases). V lost 6 bases to trimming and J lost 10 bases, with 17 bases between them. The CDR3 totals 13 residues. CDR3 nucleotides: TGTGCCAGCAGCCCCGTGGACCCGGGGGCGCAGTATTTT. Amino acids: CASSPVDPGAQYF.

The chain uses TRBV18 and TRBJ1-1, with 7 bases aligning to TRBD1. The germline V gene encodes CDR1 KGHSH and CDR2 LQKENI. There are 14 residues in the CDR3. J lost 4 bases, V lost 3 bases, and 5 bases had no gene match. DNA of the CDR3: TGTGCCAGCTCACCGACAGGGACACCCACTGAAGCTTTCTTT. Protein product: CASSPTGTPTEAFF.

The chain carries TRBV7-9 and TRBJ2-1, with 12 positions matching TRBD2. The CDR3 is made up of 15 amino acids. Trimming removed 10 bases from V and 6 bases from J; junction bases left unmatched: 10. Germline-derived CDR1 and CDR2 are SEHNR and FQNEAQ (reference sequence). The CDR3 DNA reads TGTGCCAACTCAATTAGGGGACTAGCGGGCAATGAGCAGTTCTTC. Residues: CANSIRGLAGNEQFF.

The rearrangement uses TRBV3-1 (or the pseudogene TRBV3-2) and TRBJ1-1; D perhaps matches TRBD1 (5 bases). Germline V lookup: CDR1 LGHDT, CDR2 YNNKEL (reference sequence). This CDR3 is built from 14 residues. V was clipped by 2 bases and J by 5 bases, with 12 bases between them. In DNA, the CDR3 is TGTGCCAGCAGCCAACCGGTGGGGGGTACTGAAGCTTTCTTT. Protein product: CASSQPVGGTEAFF.

V gene TRBV9 combines with J gene TRBJ2-2, with 7 positions matching TRBD2. The V gene end was trimmed by 7 bases and the J gene end by 6 bases; junction bases not matched to a gene: 9. Germline V gene lookup returns CDR1 SGDLS and CDR2 YYNGEE. CDR3 length: 14 residues. The DNA of the CDR3 is TGTGCCAGCCGGCAAGCGGGGACCTCCGGGGAGCTGTTTTTT. Protein sequence: CASRQAGTSGELFF.

The genes are TRBV5-1 and TRBJ1-1; maybe TRBD1 (5 bases). The V and J ends lost 2 bases and 7 bases respectively, with 12 bases between them. Germline loops: CDR1 SGHRS, CDR2 YFSETQ. This CDR3 is built from 13 residues. CDR3 sequence reads: CASSFRGNGEAFF. CDR3 DNA sequence: TGCGCCAGCAGCTTTAGGGGTAATGGTGAAGCTTTCTTT.

The V call is TRBV4-3, the J call TRBJ1-1, with a possible D match to TRBD1 (6 bases). Trimming cost V 0 bases and J 7 bases, with 21 bases left between them. The CDR3 is 17 residues long. Germline CDR1 and CDR2: LGHNA and YSLEER. CDR3 protein: CASSQERWDTANDEAFF. The DNA for the CDR3 is TGCGCCAGCAGCCAAGAACGATGGGACACGGCCAACGATGAAGCTTTCTTT.

V gene TRBV4-1 combines with J gene TRBJ1-3; 8 bases line up with TRBD1. Trimming at V came to 4 bases and at J to 0 bases, leaving 5 bases not matched to a gene. CDR3 length equals 16 residues. Germline V gene sequence: CDR1 MGHRA, CDR2 YSYEKL. The DNA for the CDR3 is TGCGCCAGCAGCCGACAGGGGCCTACCTCTGGAAACACCATATATTTT. Residues: CASSRQGPTSGNTIYF.

The chain couples TRBV9 to TRBJ1-4, with D possibly being TRBD1 (6 bases). Between the trimmed V and J ends, which lost 6 bases and 7 bases, there was a span of 16 bases. The V gene's germline CDR1 is SGDLS and CDR2 YYNGEE. This CDR3 has 14 residues. For the CDR3, the DNA is TGTGCCAGCAATGGAGGGGGGGCTGGTGAAAAACTGTTTTTT. The encoded protein is CASNGGGAGEKLFF.

This clone was observed a handful of times. The J gene is TRBJ1-1, the V gene TRBV7-2; 10 bases fit TRBD1. The V segment lost 5 bases and the J segment 5 bases; nucleotides outside the gene matches: 8. The CDR3 loop spans 15 amino acids. Germline CDR1 reads SGHTA; CDR2 reads FQGNSA. The CDR3 sequence: CASSEDRGLRTEAFF. CDR3 coding DNA: TGTGCCAGCAGCGAAGACAGGGGGCTTAGGACTGAAGCTTTCTTT.

The chain employs TRBV29-1 and TRBJ1-1; the match to TRBD1 covers 8 bases. The CDR3 contains 14 residues. From germline, CDR1 is SQVTM and CDR2 ANQGSEA. The V segment lost 7 bases and the J segment 0 bases; nucleotides outside the gene matches: 7. The CDR3 is CSAYRGNMNTEAFF. The CDR3 nucleotides are TGCAGCGCATACAGGGGGAACATGAACACTGAAGCTTTCTTT. Supplemented by reference TRBV29-1 and TRBJ1-1, the full variable domain reads SAVISQKPSRDICQRGTSLTIQCQVDSQVTMMFWYRQQPGQSLTLIATANQGSEATYESGFVIDKFPISRPNLTFSTLTVSNMSPEDSSIYLCSAYRGNMNTEAFFGQGTRLTVV.

V gene TRBV24-1 combines with J gene TRBJ2-7; no firm D call. CDR3 size: 13 residues. Germline values: CDR1 KGHDR, CDR2 SFDVKD. The V end was cut by 6 bases, the J end by 2 bases, with 10 bases between. In DNA form, the CDR3 reads TGTGCCACCAGTTACGGGTCGGCCTACGAGCAGTACTTC. Translation gives CATSYGSAYEQYF.

V is TRBV9 and J is TRBJ2-1; TRBD2 matches at 7 bases. The CDR3 totals 15 residues. With V trimmed by 3 bases and J by 4 bases, 7 bases remained unmatched. Germline V gene lookup returns CDR1 SGDLS and CDR2 YYNGEE. The CDR3 DNA reads as TGTGCCAGCAGCGAAACAGCGGGGCAGTACAATGAGCAGTTCTTC. Translation: CASSETAGQYNEQFF. Complete variable domain (other parts from reference TRBV9 and TRBJ2-1): DSGVTQTPKHLITATGQRVTLRCSPRSGDLSVYWYQQSLDQGLQFLIQYYNGEERAKGNILERFSAQQFPDLHSELNLSSLELGDSALYFCASSETAGQYNEQFFGPGTRLTVL.

The genes are TRBV24-1 and TRBJ2-2; TRBD1 agrees at 7 bases. J gave up 0 bases and V 2 bases, and 5 bases lay outside the gene matches. Germline V CDR1 and CDR2: KGHDR, SFDVKD. This CDR3 has 17 amino acids. CDR3 sequence (DNA): TGTGCCACCAGTGATTCCTCCGGGACAGCGAACACCGGGGAGCTGTTTTTT. As protein: CATSDSSGTANTGELFF.

The chain uses TRBV27 and TRBJ2-1; no firm D call. The CDR3 has 15 residues. Germline loops: CDR1 MNHEY, CDR2 SMNVEV (reference sequence). The V gene lost 6 bases and the J gene lost 0 bases, with 12 bases spanning the gap. The CDR3 here is CASSYDTLSYNEQFF. The CDR3 DNA reads TGTGCCAGCAGCTATGACACCCTCTCCTACAATGAGCAGTTCTTC.

CDR3 region: CASSTGGGYGYTF. Here the CDR3 DNA reads TGTGCCAGCTCGACCGGGGGAGGCTATGGCTACACCTTC. The chain carries TRBV18 and TRBJ1-2; possibly TRBD1 for D (5 bases). The CDR3 consists of 13 residues. Germline lookup yields CDR1 KGHSH and CDR2 LQKENI. Between the trimmed V and J ends, which lost 6 bases and 4 bases, there was a span of 12 bases.

This clone was seen just once. This chain links TRBV5-1 with TRBJ1-1, with D maybe TRBD1 (6 bases). Germline lookup yields CDR1 SGHRS and CDR2 YFSETQ. This CDR3 spans 16 amino acids. Trimming took off 1 base at V and 1 base at J, with 14 bases between the two ends. CDR3 DNA: TGCGCCAGCAGCTTGACGTCAGGGGCGACGAACACTGAAGCTTTCTTT. Translation: CASSLTSGATNTEAFF. Combining the CDR3 with reference TRBV5-1 and TRBJ1-1 gives the whole variable domain KAGVTQTPRYLIKTRGQQVTLSCSPISGHRSVSWYQQTPGQGLQFLFEYFSETQRNKGNFPGRFSGRQFSNSRSEMNVSTLELGDSALYLCASSLTSGATNTEAFFGQGTRLTVV.

This clone is a singleton in its sample. This chain joins TRBV12-3 or TRBV12-4 and TRBJ2-7; 7 nucleotides match TRBD1. The CDR3 consists of 12 residues. V trimming: 5 bases; J trimming: 5 bases; junction bases outside the gene matches: 3. The CDR3 nucleotides are TGTGCCAGCAGTCACACAGGGGACGAGCAGTACTTC. Its protein product is CASSHTGDEQYF.

This chain uses TRBV18 with TRBJ2-7; possible D gene TRBD1, 6 bases. There are 14 residues in the CDR3. Germline lookup yields CDR1 KGHSH and CDR2 LQKENI. V was trimmed by 4 bases and J by 4 bases, leaving 14 bases between them. CDR3 protein: CASSLSGQTYEQYF. For the CDR3, the DNA is TGTGCCAGCTCACTAAGCGGACAGACTTACGAGCAGTACTTC.

This chain links TRBV24-1 with TRBJ2-3, with 10 bases matching TRBD2. Trimming at V came to 4 bases and at J to 3 bases, leaving 9 bases not matched to a gene. The germline CDR1 and CDR2 sequences are KGHDR and SFDVKD. CDR3 length equals 17 residues. CDR3 residues: CATSELERGGVTDTQYF. The DNA for the CDR3 is TGTGCCACCAGTGAACTCGAGCGGGGGGGCGTGACAGATACGCAGTATTTT.

This rearrangement joins TRBV11-3 to TRBJ2-3; D not certain. This CDR3 contains 13 residues. Germline values: CDR1 SGHNT, CDR2 YENEEA. The V and J ends lost 3 bases and 0 bases respectively, with 4 bases between them. The chain's CDR3 is CASSFSSTDTQYF. For the CDR3, the DNA is TGTGCCAGCAGCTTTAGTAGCACAGATACGCAGTATTTT.

There are a few counts of this clone. This chain uses TRBV6-5 with TRBJ1-1; the D gene is possibly TRBD1 (6 bases). The CDR3 contains 12 residues. Germline V gene lookup returns CDR1 MNHEY and CDR2 SVGAGI. The V and J ends lost 8 bases and 1 base respectively, with 8 bases between them. The CDR3 protein is CASARGNTEAFF. CDR3 bases: TGTGCCAGCGCCAGGGGGAACACTGAAGCTTTCTTT.

V and J are TRBV7-9 and TRBJ2-7; the D is unclear. Germline CDR1 and CDR2: SEHNR and FQNEAQ (reference sequence). CDR3 size: 11 residues. Between the trimmed V and J ends, which lost 7 bases and 7 bases, there was a span of 11 bases. The CDR3 spells CASTRGWEQYF. The DNA of the CDR3 is TGTGCCAGCACCAGAGGATGGGAGCAGTACTTC.

The chain combines TRBV28 with TRBJ2-1; D remains unclear. V was pared by 3 bases and J by 0 bases, with 6 bases between. CDR1 is MDHEN, CDR2 SYDVKM, per germline. The CDR3 is 14 amino acids. The CDR3 DNA reads TGTGCCAGCAGTTTGCTGAGCTCCTACAATGAGCAGTTCTTC. It translates to CASSLLSSYNEQFF.

This clone was recorded once. J is TRBJ2-3 and V is TRBV5-4; tentative D call: TRBD2 (5 bases). Trimming shortened V by 0 bases and J by 1 base, and 6 bases separated the two germline ends. This CDR3 has 14 amino acids. Looked up from germline, CDR1 is SGHNT and CDR2 is YYREEE (reference sequence). Written as DNA, the CDR3 is TGTGCCAGCAGCTTGGCGGAGGGCACAGATACGCAGTATTTT. It codes for CASSLAEGTDTQYF.

The J gene is TRBJ2-1, the V gene TRBV6-1; 11 nucleotides align to TRBD2. Germline-derived CDR1 and CDR2 are MNHNS and SASEGT. With V trimmed by 2 bases and J by 13 bases, 7 bases remained unmatched. The CDR3 has 14 residues. CDR3 region: CASSELASGGQQFF. In nucleotides, the CDR3 is TGTGCCAGCAGTGAACTGGCTAGCGGGGGGCAACAGTTCTTC.

There are many counts of this clone. The sample contains more than one DNA sequence encoding this CDR3. The rearrangement uses TRBV19 and TRBJ1-1; no definite D call. V was shortened by 3 bases and J by 1 base, with 6 bases between the two germline ends. The CDR3 is 13 amino acids. Per germline, CDR1 LNHDA and CDR2 SQIVND (reference sequence). DNA for the CDR3: TGTGCCAGTAGTATCCGGGGGAACACTGAAGCTTTCTTT. This gives the protein CASSIRGNTEAFF. The whole variable domain, filled in from reference TRBV19 and TRBJ1-1, reads DGGITQSPKYLFRKEGQNVTLSCEQNLNHDAMYWYRQDPGQGLRLIYYSQIVNDFQKGDIAEGYSVSREKKESFPLTVTSAQKNPTAFYLCASSIRGNTEAFFGQGTRLTVV.

This clone was seen a handful of times. The chain uses TRBV28 and TRBJ2-7; 7 bases map to TRBD1. CDR3 size: 14 residues. Germline lookup yields CDR1 MDHEN and CDR2 SYDVKM. With V trimmed by 6 bases and J by 1 base, 6 bases remained unmatched. In DNA, the CDR3 is TGTGCCAGCAGACTTAACAGGGGTTCCTACGAGCAGTACTTC. Its translation is CASRLNRGSYEQYF. Drawing the rest from reference TRBV28 and TRBJ2-7, the complete variable domain is DVKVTQSSRYLVKRTGEKVFLECVQDMDHENMFWYRQDPGLGLRLIYFSYDVKMKEKGDIPEGYSVSREKKERFSLILESASTNQTSMYLCASRLNRGSYEQYFGPGTRLTVT.

The chain has TRBV6-6 and TRBJ2-3, with D hard to call. The CDR3 runs 13 residues. V was cut by 5 bases and J by 1 base, with 7 bases left in between. Germline values: CDR1 MNHNY, CDR2 SVGAGI (reference sequence). The CDR3 nucleotides read TGTGCCAGCAGTAAACCAGGCACAGATACGCAGTATTTT. It encodes CASSKPGTDTQYF.

V and J are TRBV7-6 and TRBJ2-7, with a tentative D call TRBD1 (6 bases). CDR3 length equals 14 residues. V lost 5 bases and J 1 base, leaving 12 bases between the germline ends. From germline, CDR1 is SGHVS and CDR2 FNYEAQ. CDR3: CASSNTGRSYEQYF. CDR3 coding DNA: TGTGCCAGCAGCAATACAGGGCGTTCCTACGAGCAGTACTTC.